This TCR beta chain originates from a study of blood T cell repertoires in COVID-19. About the research overall: Acute-phase and convalescent COVID-19 samples originated in the United States, Italy and Spain.

Per the study methods: Amplified reference gene primers provided the basis for estimating nucleated cell counts. Produced via immunoSEQ multiplex PCR; TCRdb's table is partial and in-frame only. From that table come the V and J calls and clone size; the DNA was used to work out D and trimming. The data contain 400,000 to 500,000 clones, roughly 90% of them singletons. The J segment lost 6 bases and the V segment lost 1 base, leaving 11 bases of the junction unmatched. The CDR3 is 17 residues long. Germline assignment: CDR1 SEHNR and CDR2 FQNEAQ (reference sequence). Participant-given clinical history determined each cohort assignment.

The TCR originated in a woman aged 40 to 50 who had recovered from COVID-19. The sequenced sample consisted of PBMCs or T cells enriched from blood (not recorded which). The chain recombines TRBV7-9 with TRBJ1-2, with 10 bases lining up with TRBD1. This CDR3 reads CASSLVGTGVVTHGYTF. For the CDR3, the DNA is TGTGCCAGCAGCTTAGTTGGGACAGGGGTGGTTACCCATGGCTACACCTTC. Based on the CDR3 plus reference TRBV7-9 and TRBJ1-2, the full variable domain is DTGVSQNPRHKITKRGQNVTFRCDPISEHNRLYWYRQTLGQGPEFLTYFQNEAQLEKSRLLSDRFSAERPKGSFSTLEIQRTEQGDSAMYLCASSLVGTGVVTHGYTFGSGTRLTVV.